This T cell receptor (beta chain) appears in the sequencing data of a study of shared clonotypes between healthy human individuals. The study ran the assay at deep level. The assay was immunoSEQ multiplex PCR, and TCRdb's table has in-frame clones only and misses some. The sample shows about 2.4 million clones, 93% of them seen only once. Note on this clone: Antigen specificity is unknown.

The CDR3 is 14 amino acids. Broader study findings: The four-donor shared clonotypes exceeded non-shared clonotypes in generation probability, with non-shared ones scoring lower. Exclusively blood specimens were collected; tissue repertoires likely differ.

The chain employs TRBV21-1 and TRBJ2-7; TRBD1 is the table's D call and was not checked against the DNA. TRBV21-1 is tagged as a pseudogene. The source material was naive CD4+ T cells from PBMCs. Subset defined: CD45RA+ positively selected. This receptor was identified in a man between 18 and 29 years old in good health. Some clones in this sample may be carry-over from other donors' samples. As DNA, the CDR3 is TGTGCCAGCAGACTAGGGGGACAGCCCTACGAGCAGTACTTC. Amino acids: CASRLGGQPYEQYF.